Reported below is one T cell receptor (beta chain). Germline loops: CDR1 SGHRS, CDR2 YFSETQ. The CDR3 has 14 residues. V dropped 5 bases and J dropped 1 base, with 12 bases sitting between them. Next came a second PCR, run for about 7 to 12 cycles, which used a sample-barcoded 5' primer along with a J-beta primer mix. MiXCR, run by TCRdb on the 5' RACE reads, gives a single entry per CDR3 protein. This sample yields about 1.8 million distinct CDR3 sequences, of which about 50% are seen a single time; over 2% belongs to the top ten. The record originates from a study of blood T cells in healthy people across ages.

The chain joins TRBV5-1 to TRBJ1-1; D unclear. The sequencing sample was made of blood. The receptor was isolated from a woman in her thirties or forties in good health. CDR3 nucleotides: TGCGCCAGCAGTTATCCAGACGCGAACACTGAAGCTTTCTTT. Translating gives CASSYPDANTEAFF.